This T cell receptor beta chain derives from a study of human T cells and chemical hapten exposure. As to time point: patch test 1, 2 weeks after DPC sensitization. Treatment given: therapeutic diphenylcyclopropenone sensitization with weekly scalp DPC. The CDR3 runs 17 residues. CDR1 and CDR2 (germline): MNHEY, SMNVEV (reference sequence). Trimming removed 3 bases at V and 4 bases at J, with 16 bases between. There are many counts of this clonotype. Its antigen is undetermined. MiXCR, run by TCRdb on the RACE reads, gives a single entry per CDR3 protein. The sample has about 120,000 distinct CDR3 sequences; approximately 14% are singletons. Whole-study findings and limits: DPC sensitization left the count of TCRs above 1 in 1000 unchanged.

The chain links TRBV27 to TRBJ1-6; perhaps TRBD1 as D (5 bases). Sequencing used whole blood, obtained in connection with sensitization to the hapten diphenylcyclopropenone (DPC). The receptor comes from a man younger than 35 with alopecia areata. Some clones in this sample may be carry-over from other donors' samples. In DNA form, the CDR3 reads TGTGCCAGCAGTTTTTCGGGAGGGGCCTTTTATAATTCACCCCTCCACTTT. Amino acid sequence: CASSFSGGAFYNSPLHF.